The sequence of this T cell receptor (beta chain) was determined in a study of cytomegalovirus exposure and HLA in healthy donors (dated by TCRdb to the late 2010s). Background on the whole study: An earlier analysis of approximately 640 of the donors reported approximately 290 Gb of sequence data and roughly 100 million unique TCR beta sequences from about 180 million T cells. An early release covering 550 to 650 HLA-typed donors comprised about 300 gigabases of sequencing data and approximately 85 million unique TCR sequences. Of the roughly 400 genotyped donors, about 80% fell in the genetic ancestry cluster associated with self-reported Caucasian donors. The study was designed to test whether signatures of past pathogen exposure could be identified by cataloging public T cell receptors. The T cell repertoires of about 700 subjects were profiled by immunosequencing and related to cytomegalovirus serostatus. Besides the first cohort of 666 subjects, a separate validation cohort made up of roughly 120 different subjects was used. To predict cytomegalovirus infection status, the study brought together high-throughput TCR immunosequencing, statistical association of individual TCRs with disease status, and machine learning. To study patterns of TCR occurrence, a later analysis re-analyzed previously published TCR beta repertoires from several hundred donors and added high-resolution HLA genotyping. In the later analysis, no new phenotypic data were used to find candidate immune exposures; instead, reliance was placed on TCR beta sequences and their occurrence across donors. To decide whether each TCR beta V gene segment behaved as functional or pseudogenic, an earlier analysis of approximately 620 of the donors relied on high-throughput TCR beta sequencing. Donor age, sex, ethnicity and CMV serostatus were compiled together with the repertoire data. Genome-wide SNP genotypes for about three fifths of the roughly 700 donors were used in a later genetic analysis, which treated that subset as a discovery cohort. Every discovery cohort repertoire had been produced on one sequencing platform. HLA typing included class I and class II loci at four-digit resolution. Typing coverage differed by locus: A, B, C, DRB1 and DQB1 were typed in about 620-630 donors, DQA1 in 500 to 550, DPA1 in 600 to 610, and DPB1 in about 450. Several DR-DQ haplotypes were treated as single units for association and clustering because of strong linkage in the cohort. Among approximately 370 genotyped donors of the cohort, an average of approximately 240,000 unique TCR beta nucleotide sequences was sequenced per donor, of which about 18% were non-productive. Broad study findings and their caveats: In a later analysis, most CMV-associated TCR beta chains were found to appear HLA-restricted, with HLA associations seemingly driven largely by CMV exposure. A cluster of highly shared sequence variants was judged likely to represent a technical artifact of the sequencing pipeline. Because counts were too low, about 18 rarely observed V segments, including chromosome 9 orphons, were left out of the earlier analysis of roughly 600 of the donors. For the cohort, immune exposure information was limited to CMV serostatus. Compared with the approximately 600-donor mean, donors in an Asian-associated ancestry cluster had fewer N-insertions in productive TCRs, according to a later genetic analysis. According to the authors, the approach could potentially be generalized to other disease states and immunological phenotypes. Presence/absence analyses assumed roughly uniform sequencing depth across donors, an assumption that may not hold. Correlated functional status among segregating V segments might reflect linkage disequilibrium, but an unknown experimental factor could not be ruled out. Most TCR sequences were seen in very few donors, while some public TCRs were found in many individuals. In a later analysis, TCR association rates were found to vary across HLA loci, with the most associated TCRs seen for DRB1 alleles and the fewest for HLA-C alleles. Three of the identified cytomegalovirus-associated TCR beta chains were confirmed in vitro to be specific for cytomegalovirus antigens. Because HLA typing was missing for some donors at each locus, association tests included only the typed subset. Because the 87-base-pair reads could not distinguish some IMGT-functional V segments, including TRBV6-2 and TRBV6-3, those segments were excluded. A further reported finding was that TCR beta sequences accurately predicted the HLA-A and HLA-B alleles for most subjects in the first cohort. In the study, some 160 TCR beta chains were listed as associated with cytomegalovirus. In both the original and validation cohorts, the classifier was reported to diagnose cytomegalovirus status with high specificity and sensitivity. Broadly in line with IMGT annotations, most TCR beta V segments showed up in productive rearrangements about 87% or about 30% of the time in an earlier analysis of roughly 590 of the donors. At a false discovery rate of 0.05, a later analysis linked 16,000 or so TCR beta sequences to specific HLA alleles. V-gene and J-gene trimming of TCR beta chains was associated with a missense DCLRE1C variant in a later genetic analysis, and the association was replicated in an independent cohort. This cohort had only TCR beta chains sequenced, and the lack of alpha or paired-chain data limited which features could be detected. Assigning TCR associations to individual alleles was difficult when HLA alleles, especially DR and DQ, strongly co-occurred. In a later analysis, several top co-occurrence clusters were reported to appear linked to parvovirus B19, influenza, CMV and Epstein-Barr virus. In a later analysis, HLA-associated TCR beta chains were found to be more clonally expanded and to have lower generation probabilities than equally common non-associated chains.

Libraries came from the immunoSEQ multiplex PCR assay. The multiplex PCR relied on a mix of 60 forward primers for TCR Vbeta segments and 13 reverse primers for TCR Jbeta segments. A multiplex PCR assay on genomic DNA amplified the CDR3 region of rearranged TCR beta genes. The amplified TCR beta libraries were sequenced on the Illumina HiSeq System as 87-base-pair reads. As for the authors' bioinformatics: A later analysis tallied tens of millions of unique TCR beta chains across the 600 to 700 repertoires, and approximately 11 million of those chains were shared by two or more donors. Raw reads were error-corrected and collapsed into unique sequences with a nearest-neighbor algorithm that merged closely related sequences to remove PCR and sequencing errors. To assign V, D and J gene segments, CDR3 sequences were aligned to IMGT reference sequences. For a sequence to be retained, a match of at least six nucleotides was required to both a V gene segment and a J gene segment. Rearrangements were called productive when the CDR3 lacked stop codons and stayed in frame with V and J; all others were non-productive. Following IMGT convention, CDR3 was defined as the stretch from the second conserved V-encoded cysteine up to the conserved J-encoded phenylalanine. In an earlier analysis of around 540 of the donors, sequences lacking an unambiguous match to a single V gene segment were excluded. An earlier analysis of 587 of the donors called V segments functional above 56.7% productive rearrangements and segregating when the between-donor standard deviation exceeded 5%. A statistical classification framework was built for diagnosing cytomegalovirus status from the catalog of TCR beta chain sequences. V and J gene assignment, in a later analysis, came from comparing TCR nucleotide sequences with IMGT/GENE-DB human TR gene sequences. Using the TCRdist pipeline, a later analysis assigned CDR3 sequences along with most-parsimonious VDJ recombination scenarios. In a later analysis, each TCR beta chain was defined by its CDR3 amino acid sequence together with its V-gene family, and reads without a unique V-gene family were excluded. A later analysis removed nearly 600 highly shared, low-generation-probability nucleotide sequences to deal with suspected cross-contamination and a sequencing artifact. In a later analysis, a clonal expansion index was calculated for each public chain from normalized within-repertoire ranks of inferred template counts. Generation probabilities in a later analysis came from a VDJ recombination model fitted to out-of-frame rearrangements, and those results were checked against IGoR. In a later analysis, hypergeometric tests were used to score TCR-TCR, TCR-HLA and TCR-CMV co-occurrence, with a repertoire-size bias correction applied to TCR pairs. False discovery rates were estimated in a later analysis by permuting HLA or CMV assignments 20 times. In a later analysis, co-occurring TCRs were grouped with DBSCAN, and TCRdist sequence similarity was added when clustering was performed within HLA-allele-positive subsets. For co-occurrence clustering, repertoires with fewer than 30,000 or more than 120,000 public chains were excluded, along with a handful of repertoires with anomalous nucleotide sharing. Entries here come from immuneACCESS through TCRdb and include only in-frame sequences with V and J called. Some clones fail to appear in such tables; in the studies checked, an unresolved V gene covers under half of the shortfall, and the cause of the remainder is unknown. V, J and clone size are taken as reported in that table, and D and trimming were inferred from the DNA itself. The sample table shows tens of thousands of clones, and roughly 78% are seen once. Around 4.8% of the sample is held by the ten biggest clonotypes.

Based on the germline V gene, the CDR1 and CDR2 sequences are MNHEY and SVGAGI. Germline trimming: 2 bases from V, 6 bases from J; junction bases outside gene matches: 2. Reading from cysteine to phenylalanine, the CDR3 counts 15 amino acids. Kept here is only the CDR3 DNA, which spans 45 bases and is read in frame from base 1. In total, approximately 610 healthy bone marrow donors made up the cohort. At the time of sampling, every cohort member was nominally healthy, though immune exposures that went unrecorded were likely present. The donor was CMV seronegative and was included in the group of under 450 seronegative cohort members. A peripheral blood sample was provided by each donor, and peripheral blood mononuclear cells were used for TCR beta sequencing. The Qiagen DNeasy Blood Extraction Kit was used to extract genomic DNA from the blood cell samples. About this clone itself: The target of this receptor is not known. Base qualities were left out, and no much larger clone turns up one base away.

The sample was PBMCs. The TCR originated in a man in his forties in good health and CMV-seronegative. The chain is made from TRBV6-5 and TRBJ2-2, with TRBD2 identical over 11 junction bases. Read as DNA, the sequence is TGTGCCAGCAGTTACCTAGCGGGAGGCTCCGGGGAGCTGTTTTTT. The resulting protein is CASSYLAGGSGELFF.